One and the same sample provided the 3 T cell receptor beta chains below, sequenced in a study of T cell responses to AZD1222 COVID-19 vaccine (dated by TCRdb to the early 2020s). The library was made by the immunoSEQ multiplex PCR assay. TCRdb limited this immuneACCESS table to in-frame rearrangements with V and J called. A share of clones is missing; checked studies link under half to unresolved V genes, and the rest is unexplained. The sample includes about 180,000 clones, with nearly 95% observed a single time. The ten top clones hold approximately 1.9% of the sample. What this sample's time point label stands for: about 28 days (+/-7) after the second vaccine dose. The sequences come from peripheral blood, collected 28 days after the second AZD1222 dose. The receptor source for this set is an adult who received the AZD1222 COVID-19 vaccine.

The chain couples TRBV7-9 to TRBJ1-5, with 9 nucleotides matching TRBD1. Per germline, CDR1 SEHNR and CDR2 FQNEAQ (reference sequence). This CDR3 is 15 amino acids long. The J segment lost 6 bases and the V segment lost 8 bases, leaving 11 bases of the junction unmatched. This chain's CDR3 is CASGRDREGSQPQHF. The CDR3, as DNA: TGTGCCAGCGGCCGGGACAGGGAAGGAAGTCAGCCCCAGCATTTT.

A single count supports this clone. The chain uses TRBV19 and TRBJ2-3, with 9 bases identical to TRBD2. This CDR3 comprises 15 residues. Germline V CDR1 and CDR2: LNHDA, SQIVND (reference sequence). V shed 4 bases and J 1 base; nucleotides not matched to a gene: 3. CDR3 bases: TGTGCCAGTAGTAACCAGCGGGAGGGCACAGATACGCAGTATTTT. This sequence encodes CASSNQREGTDTQYF.

V is TRBV3-1 (or the pseudogene TRBV3-2) and J is TRBJ2-5, with D unclear. Germline lookup yields CDR1 LGHDT and CDR2 YNNKEL (reference sequence). Trimming pared 3 bases from V and 2 bases from J, leaving 4 bases between. The CDR3 has 12 residues. CDR3 in DNA: TGTGCCAGCAGCCATGGTCAAGAGACCCAGTACTTC. Amino acid sequence: CASSHGQETQYF.